This is a list of T cell receptor beta chains from one sample in a study of T cells in Graves' hyperthyroidism and ophthalmopathy. Each CDR3 protein gets one entry after TCRdb re-called the multiplex PCR reads with MiXCR. The data contain about 270,000 distinct CDR3 sequences, 22% of them singletons. Sequencing was performed on blood. The receptor set was obtained from a young man with Graves' ophthalmopathy. Each CDR3 is given with its conserved first and last residue. D genes are given only for firm matches. Clone size is stated in some rows and not others, as once, few, many or a class when expanded.

j_call	clone_size	d_call	v_call	cdr3_aa	cdr3_nt
TRBJ2-2	few	.	TRBV7-6	CASSLRSRGARTGELFF	TGTGCCAGCAGCTTACGATCCAGGGGGGCAAGGACCGGGGAGCTGTTTTTT
TRBJ2-1	.	.	TRBV5-8	CASSLRQGPYNEQFF	TGTGCCAGCAGCTTGAGGCAGGGCCCTTACAATGAGCAGTTCTTC
TRBJ2-3	many	.	TRBV20-1	CSARDEGTGDTQYF	TGCAGTGCTAGAGATGAGGGGACCGGAGATACGCAGTATTTT
TRBJ1-2	.	TRBD1	TRBV20-1	CSARDPDRGPGYGYTF	TGCAGTGCTAGAGACCCTGACAGGGGGCCCGGCTATGGCTACACCTTC
TRBJ1-4	.	.	TRBV7-2	CASSLSGRRATNEKLFF	TGTGCCAGCAGCTTATCCGGCAGGAGGGCTACTAATGAAAAACTGTTTTTT
TRBJ2-2	many	.	TRBV28	CASSTSGWGFTGELFF	TGTGCCAGCAGTACCTCAGGGTGGGGCTTCACCGGGGAGCTGTTTTTT
TRBJ2-7	.	TRBD1	TRBV29-1	CSAGQGVFGSEQYF	TGCAGCGCTGGGCAGGGGGTTTTCGGAAGCGAGCAGTACTTC
TRBJ2-5	many	TRBD2	TRBV7-9	CASSLDGGQETQYF	TGTGCCAGCAGCTTAGACGGGGGGCAAGAGACCCAGTACTTC
TRBJ2-5	many	.	TRBV28	CASSLSPGVIQETQYF	TGTGCCAGCAGTTTATCCCCAGGAGTTATCCAAGAGACCCAGTACTTC
TRBJ2-7	few	.	TRBV12-5	CASDSDYEQYF	TGTGCTAGTGACAGTGACTACGAGCAGTACTTC
TRBJ2-1	.	TRBD2	TRBV24-1	CATSTRTSGTSNEQFF	TGTGCCACTTCGACTAGGACTAGCGGGACATCCAATGAGCAGTTCTTC
TRBJ2-5	few	TRBD1	TRBV7-9	CASSYPTGDLGETQYF	TGTGCCAGCAGCTATCCGACAGGGGATCTCGGGGAGACCCAGTACTTC
TRBJ2-7	.	.	TRBV11-3	CASSLGDSQKQYF	TGTGCCAGCAGCTTAGGGGACTCCCAGAAGCAGTACTTC
TRBJ2-3	.	.	TRBV20-1	CSAPGSPRNTDTQYF	TGCAGTGCCCCCGGGAGCCCCCGTAACACAGATACGCAGTATTTT
TRBJ1-1	.	.	TRBV3-1	CASSHPQMNTEAFF	TGTGCCAGCAGCCACCCTCAGATGAACACTGAAGCTTTCTTT
TRBJ2-7	few	.	TRBV27	CASGRTYAYEQYF	TGTGCCAGCGGCCGGACTTACGCCTACGAGCAGTACTTC
TRBJ2-6	.	.	TRBV6-1	CASRGGTYESGANVLTF	TGTGCCAGTCGGGGAGGGACATACGAATCTGGGGCCAACGTCCTGACTTTC
TRBJ2-3	.	.	TRBV27	CASSLAAGADTQYF	TGTGCCAGCAGTTTAGCAGCGGGCGCAGATACGCAGTATTTT
TRBJ2-1	.	TRBD1	TRBV5-6	CASSGGTGLINEQFF	TGTGCCAGCAGCGGAGGGACAGGGTTAATCAATGAGCAGTTCTTC
TRBJ2-7	many	.	TRBV12-3/TRBV12-4	CASSFQTGRTYEQYF	TGTGCCAGCAGTTTCCAGACAGGGAGGACCTACGAGCAGTACTTC
TRBJ2-1	few	.	TRBV20-1	CSARPGSSTYNEQFF	TGCAGTGCTAGACCCGGGAGTTCGACCTACAATGAGCAGTTCTTC
TRBJ2-7	many	.	TRBV27	CASSPEGASGSYEQYF	TGTGCCAGCAGTCCAGAAGGGGCCAGCGGGTCTTACGAGCAGTACTTC
TRBJ2-7	.	.	TRBV4-3	CASSQVLFQSYEQYF	TGCGCCAGCAGCCAAGTTCTATTCCAAAGCTACGAGCAGTACTTC
TRBJ1-2	few	.	TRBV29-1	CSGINTNYGYTF	TGCAGCGGTATAAATACTAACTATGGCTACACCTTC
TRBJ2-2	few	.	TRBV20-1	CSALARYTGELFF	TGCAGTGCTTTAGCGAGGTACACCGGGGAGCTGTTTTTT
TRBJ2-3	few	.	TRBV13	CASSLVQGPDTQYF	TGTGCCAGCAGCTTAGTTCAGGGTCCAGATACGCAGTATTTT
TRBJ2-5	few	.	TRBV11-3	CASSQGRGWETQYF	TGTGCCAGCAGCCAAGGGCGCGGCTGGGAGACCCAGTACTTC
TRBJ2-7	many	TRBD2	TRBV2	CASSDSGSYEQYF	TGTGCCAGCAGTGATAGCGGGAGTTACGAGCAGTACTTC
TRBJ2-7	.	.	TRBV6-6	CASSYSVPSSPSYEQYF	TGTGCCAGCAGTTACTCTGTCCCCTCTAGCCCCAGTTACGAGCAGTACTTC
TRBJ2-2	.	TRBD2	TRBV10-1	CASSGSGRAPGELFF	TGCGCCAGCAGTGGTAGCGGGAGGGCCCCCGGGGAGCTGTTTTTT
TRBJ2-2	many	TRBD2	TRBV7-3	CASSLLQGRRLSGENTGELFF	TGTGCCAGCAGCCTGCTACAGGGAAGGAGACTTAGCGGGGAGAACACCGGGGAGCTGTTTTTT
TRBJ1-1	.	.	TRBV20-1	CSARASQGGGTEAFF	TGCAGTGCTAGAGCCTCGCAGGGTGGGGGCACTGAAGCTTTCTTT
TRBJ2-7	.	.	TRBV12-3/TRBV12-4	CASSLRGFSYEQYF	TGTGCCAGCAGTTTAAGGGGTTTCTCCTACGAGCAGTACTTC
TRBJ1-1	.	.	TRBV10-3	CAIRQTGGDTEAFF	TGTGCCATCAGGCAGACAGGAGGGGACACTGAAGCTTTCTTT
TRBJ2-1	few	TRBD2	TRBV6-1	CASSRVPLSGDYNEQFF	TGTGCCAGCAGTCGCGTCCCCCTTAGCGGGGACTACAATGAGCAGTTCTTC
TRBJ2-3	few	.	TRBV15	CATSIGGVGDTQYF	TGTGCCACCAGCATAGGAGGGGTAGGGGATACGCAGTATTTT
TRBJ2-4	few	.	TRBV6-1	CASSPPGGLAKNIQYF	TGTGCCAGCAGTCCCCCTGGGGGGTTAGCCAAAAACATTCAGTACTTC
TRBJ2-3	.	.	TRBV4-1	CASSSGTYHQDTQYF	TGCGCCAGCAGCTCCGGGACCTACCACCAGGATACGCAGTATTTT
TRBJ2-1	few	TRBD2	TRBV30	CAWRGFSASGRYNEQFF	TGTGCCTGGAGGGGGTTCTCGGCTAGCGGGAGATACAATGAGCAGTTCTTC
TRBJ2-2	few	TRBD2	TRBV7-2	CASSSGPRGLAGGTGELFF	TGTGCCAGCAGCTCCGGCCCGCGCGGACTAGCGGGAGGCACCGGGGAGCTGTTTTTT
TRBJ2-1	few	.	TRBV24-1	CATSDLTSMSKFF	TGTGCCACCAGTGATCTGACTTCAATGAGCAAGTTCTTC
TRBJ2-7	few	.	TRBV28	CASSLVDDWGEQYF	TGTGCCAGCAGTTTGGTTGATGATTGGGGCGAGCAGTACTTC
TRBJ1-5	many	.	TRBV11-2	CASSIRQWAGVEASNQPQHF	TGTGCCAGCAGCATAAGGCAGTGGGCAGGGGTGGAAGCTAGCAATCAGCCCCAGCATTTT
TRBJ2-3	many	.	TRBV29-1	CSGGEDTQYF	TGCAGCGGGGGGGAAGATACGCAGTATTTT
TRBJ2-1	many	.	TRBV5-1	CASSLAGWDEQFF	TGCGCCAGCAGCTTGGCCGGGTGGGATGAGCAGTTCTTC
TRBJ2-3	.	TRBD1	TRBV6-1	CASSDVPGGGTDTQYF	TGTGCCAGCAGTGACGTTCCAGGGGGAGGCACAGATACGCAGTATTTT
TRBJ2-6	many	TRBD1	TRBV24-1	CATSPRTGFISGANVLTF	TGTGCCACCAGTCCTAGGACAGGGTTTATTTCTGGGGCCAACGTCCTGACTTTC
TRBJ2-1	many	.	TRBV27	CASSRQRFNEQFF	TGTGCCAGCAGTAGACAACGGTTCAATGAGCAGTTCTTC
TRBJ2-4	.	.	TRBV28	CASSLSGTKNIQYF	TGTGCCAGCAGTTTATCAGGGACCAAAAACATTCAGTACTTC
TRBJ2-7	.	.	TRBV5-1	CASSDPRGPSYEQYF	TGCGCCAGCAGCGACCCGAGGGGCCCCTCCTACGAGCAGTACTTC
TRBJ1-5	many	.	TRBV11-2	CASSLRPYSNQPQHF	TGTGCCAGCAGCTTACGCCCTTATAGCAATCAGCCCCAGCATTTT
TRBJ2-5	many	.	TRBV3-1	CASSLRDSSYF	TGTGCCAGCAGCCTCCGGGACTCCTCGTACTTC
TRBJ2-1	many	.	TRBV27	CASSFAGSYNEQFF	TGTGCCAGCAGTTTCGCAGGGTCCTACAATGAGCAGTTCTTC
TRBJ2-3	many	.	TRBV28	CASSLVLDQDTQYF	TGTGCCAGCAGTTTGGTGTTAGATCAGGATACGCAGTATTTT
TRBJ2-1	few	TRBD1	TRBV28	CASSTPGQGSNEQFF	TGTGCCAGCAGCACTCCTGGACAGGGAAGCAATGAGCAGTTCTTC
TRBJ2-1	few	TRBD2	TRBV30	CAWRGISGTSGSFTEQFF	TGTGCCTGGAGAGGAATTTCGGGGACTAGCGGGAGTTTCACTGAGCAGTTCTTC
TRBJ2-7	.	TRBD2	TRBV11-2	CASSRTSGVYEQYF	TGTGCCAGCAGCCGGACTAGCGGGGTCTACGAGCAGTACTTC
TRBJ2-7	many	.	TRBV7-9	CASSQDTAEQYF	TGTGCCAGCAGCCAGGACACCGCCGAGCAGTACTTC